The clone carrying this TCR beta chain occurred once. The antigen remains undetermined. V lost 5 bases to trimming and J lost 5 bases, with 13 bases between them. The CDR3 sequence is 14 residues long. The germline CDR1 and CDR2 sequences are MNHEY and SVGEGT. This sample is drawn from a study of blood T cells in healthy people across ages. Study-wide results and caveats: Reliance upon unsorted PBMCs precluded definitive naive versus antigen-experienced comparison.

Using a J-beta primer mix together with a sample-barcoded 5' primer, a second PCR was run for roughly 6 to 12 cycles. Any given sample supplied a minimum of 2.5 million CDR3-containing paired-end reads. TCRdb reprocessed the 5' RACE reads via MiXCR and lists one record per CDR3 protein. This table has about a million distinct CDR3 sequences, approximately 38% appearing once. The sequencing input was blood. The V gene is TRBV6-2 or TRBV6-3, the J gene TRBJ1-5; D is uncertain. The sequence was obtained from a man aged 18 to 30 in good health. In nucleotides, the CDR3 is TGTGCCAGCAGTCCTACTGTCGGGTATCAGCCCCAGCATTTT. This translates into CASSPTVGYQPQHF.